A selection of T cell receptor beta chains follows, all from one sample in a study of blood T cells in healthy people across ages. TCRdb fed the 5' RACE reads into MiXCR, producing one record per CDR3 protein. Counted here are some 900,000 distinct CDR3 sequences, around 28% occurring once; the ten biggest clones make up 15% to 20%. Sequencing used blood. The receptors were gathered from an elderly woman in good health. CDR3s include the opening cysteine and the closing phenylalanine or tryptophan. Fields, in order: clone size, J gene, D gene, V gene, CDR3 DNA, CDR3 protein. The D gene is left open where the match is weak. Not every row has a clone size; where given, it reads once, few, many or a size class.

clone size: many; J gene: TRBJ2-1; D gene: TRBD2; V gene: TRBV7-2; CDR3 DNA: TGTGCCAGCAGCCCCCGACTAGCGGGGGGGCCTGAGCAGTTCTTC; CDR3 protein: CASSPRLAGGPEQFF
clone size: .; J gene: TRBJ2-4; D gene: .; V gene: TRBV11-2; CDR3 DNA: TGTGCCAGCAGCTACCACAGGGATTCCCTTAAAAACATTCAGTACTTC; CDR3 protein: CASSYHRDSLKNIQYF
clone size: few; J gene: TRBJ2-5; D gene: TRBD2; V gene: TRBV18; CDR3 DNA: TGTGCCACCCGACTAGCGGGGGGTTTGGATGAGCAGTACTTC; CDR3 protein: CATRLAGGLDEQYF
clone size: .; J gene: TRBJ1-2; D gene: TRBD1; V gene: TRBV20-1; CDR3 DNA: TGCAGGGCGGGACAGGGGGCCTATGGCTACACCTTC; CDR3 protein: CRAGQGAYGYTF
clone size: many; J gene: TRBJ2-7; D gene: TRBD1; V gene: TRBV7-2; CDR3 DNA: TGTGCCAGCAGCTTAATTTTCGAGGGGGACAGGGTCTACGAGCAGTACTTC; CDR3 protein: CASSLIFEGDRVYEQYF
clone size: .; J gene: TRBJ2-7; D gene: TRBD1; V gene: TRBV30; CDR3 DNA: TGTGCCTGGAGCCTCCGGGACAGGGGCTACGAGCAGTACTTC; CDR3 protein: CAWSLRDRGYEQYF
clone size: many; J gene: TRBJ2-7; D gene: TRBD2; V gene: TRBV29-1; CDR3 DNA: TGCAGCGTTGTGGGACTAGCGGGGGGACTCTACGAGCAGTACTTC; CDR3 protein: CSVVGLAGGLYEQYF
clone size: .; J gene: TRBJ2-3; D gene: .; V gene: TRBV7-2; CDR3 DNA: TGTGCCAGCAGCCCCCACGGGCACCCAGGGGCAGATACGCAGTATTTT; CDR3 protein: CASSPHGHPGADTQYF
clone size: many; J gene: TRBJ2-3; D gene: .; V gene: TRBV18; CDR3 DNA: TGTGCCAGCTCCACCGGGACCAATACGCAGTATTTT; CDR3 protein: CASSTGTNTQYF
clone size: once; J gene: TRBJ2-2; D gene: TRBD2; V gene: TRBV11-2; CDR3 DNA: TGTGCCAGCAGCTTATCGGGAGGGCACACCGGGGAGCTGTTTTTT; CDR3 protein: CASSLSGGHTGELFF
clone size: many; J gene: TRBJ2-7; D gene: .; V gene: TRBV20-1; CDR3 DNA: TGCAGTGCCACTAAGAATACGAGGACCTACGAGCAGTACTTC; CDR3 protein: CSATKNTRTYEQYF
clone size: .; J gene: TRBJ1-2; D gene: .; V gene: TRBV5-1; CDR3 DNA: TGCGCCAGCAGCTCGGACAGAAGCTACACCTTC; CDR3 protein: CASSSDRSYTF
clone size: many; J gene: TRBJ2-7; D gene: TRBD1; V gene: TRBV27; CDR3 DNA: TGTGCCAGCAACGCCGGGACAGGGCCCAACGAGCAGTACTTC; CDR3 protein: CASNAGTGPNEQYF
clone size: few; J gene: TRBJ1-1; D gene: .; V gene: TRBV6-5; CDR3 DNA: TGTGCCAGCAGTGCAGGGTCGCGGACTGAAGCTTTCTTT; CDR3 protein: CASSAGSRTEAFF
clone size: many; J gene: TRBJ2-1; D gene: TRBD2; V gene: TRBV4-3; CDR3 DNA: TGCGCCAGCAGCCCCAGCAGCGGGGCCTACAATGAGCAGTTCTTC; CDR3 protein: CASSPSSGAYNEQFF
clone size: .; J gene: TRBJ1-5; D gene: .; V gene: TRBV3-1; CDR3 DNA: TGTGCCAGCAGCCAAGTTGCTAATCAGCCCCAGCATTTT; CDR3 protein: CASSQVANQPQHF
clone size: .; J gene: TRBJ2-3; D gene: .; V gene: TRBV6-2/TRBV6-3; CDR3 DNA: TGTGCCAGCAGTTACTCTCAGGGTTGGATGAATACGCAGGATTTT; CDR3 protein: CASSYSQGWMNTQDF
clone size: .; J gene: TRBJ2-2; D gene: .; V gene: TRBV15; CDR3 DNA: TGTGCCACCAGCACCCCTTTGCGTGAATCGAACACCGGGGAGCTGTTTTTT; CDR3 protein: CATSTPLRESNTGELFF
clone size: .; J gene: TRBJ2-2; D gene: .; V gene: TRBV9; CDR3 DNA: TGTGCCAGCAGCCCGGCCAGCCTGCTCACCGGGGAGCTGTTTTTT; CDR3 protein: CASSPASLLTGELFF
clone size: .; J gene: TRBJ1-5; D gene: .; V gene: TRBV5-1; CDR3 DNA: TGCGCCAGCAGCCGCTCGACAGGAAGGGATCAGCCCCAGCATTTT; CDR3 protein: CASSRSTGRDQPQHF
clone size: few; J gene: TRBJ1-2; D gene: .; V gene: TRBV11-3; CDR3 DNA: TGTGCCAGCAGCTTAGAAGGACGCGGGGGGGACTATGGCTACACCTTC; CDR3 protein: CASSLEGRGGDYGYTF
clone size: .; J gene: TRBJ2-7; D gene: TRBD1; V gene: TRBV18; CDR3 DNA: TGTGCCAACTCACCCGGGACAGGGGCCTACGAGCAGTACTTC; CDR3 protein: CANSPGTGAYEQYF
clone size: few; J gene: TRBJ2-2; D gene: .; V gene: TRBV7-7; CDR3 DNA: TGTGCCAGCAGCTTAGGAGGGGTGCGGGGGAACACCGGGGAGCTGTTTTTT; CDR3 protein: CASSLGGVRGNTGELFF
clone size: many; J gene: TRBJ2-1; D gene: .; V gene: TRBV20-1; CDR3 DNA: TGCAGTGCTAGAGATCGGCGGACCTACAATGAGCAGTTCTTC; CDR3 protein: CSARDRRTYNEQFF
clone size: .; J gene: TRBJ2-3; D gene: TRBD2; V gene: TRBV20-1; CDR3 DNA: TGCAGTGCTAGGGGGACTAGCGGGGGAGCTACAGATACGCAGTATTTT; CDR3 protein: CSARGTSGGATDTQYF
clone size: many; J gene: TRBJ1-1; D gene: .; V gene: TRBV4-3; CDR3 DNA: TGCGCCAGCAGCCAAGAGGAATGGGGGGCCCCCCACACTGAAGCTTTCTTT; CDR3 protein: CASSQEEWGAPHTEAFF
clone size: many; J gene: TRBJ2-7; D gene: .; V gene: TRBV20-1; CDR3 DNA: TGCAGTGCTAGAGATTGGCGCGGGCGCACCTACGAGCAGTACTTC; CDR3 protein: CSARDWRGRTYEQYF
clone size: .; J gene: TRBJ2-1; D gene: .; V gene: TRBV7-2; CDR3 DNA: TGTGCCAGCAGCAACCGGGACGGAAACTACAATGAGCAGTTCTTC; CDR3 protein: CASSNRDGNYNEQFF
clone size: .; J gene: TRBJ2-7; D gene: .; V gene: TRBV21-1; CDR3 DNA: TGTGCCAGCAGCAAAGCGCGGGGGACAGGACTGGCCCTCTACGAGCAGTACTTC; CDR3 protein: CASSKARGTGLALYEQYF
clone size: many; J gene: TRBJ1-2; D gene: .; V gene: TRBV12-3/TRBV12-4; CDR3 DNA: TGTGCCAGCCAGAGGGCAGGGAACTATGGCTACACCTTC; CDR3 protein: CASQRAGNYGYTF
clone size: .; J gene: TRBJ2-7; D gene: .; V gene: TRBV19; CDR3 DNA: TGTGCCAGTAGGCTACAGGGAGGAAGCGGATCCTACGAGCAGTACTTC; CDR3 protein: CASRLQGGSGSYEQYF
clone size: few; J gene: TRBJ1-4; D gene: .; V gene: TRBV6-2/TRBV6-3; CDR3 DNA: TGTGCCAGCAGACCCTACCTGGGAGGTGCAACTAATGAAAAACTGTTTTTT; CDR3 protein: CASRPYLGGATNEKLFF
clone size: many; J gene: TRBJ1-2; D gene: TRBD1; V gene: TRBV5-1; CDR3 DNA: TGCGCCAGCAGCTTGGATACGACAGGGGGCATCTATGGCTACACCTTC; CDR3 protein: CASSLDTTGGIYGYTF
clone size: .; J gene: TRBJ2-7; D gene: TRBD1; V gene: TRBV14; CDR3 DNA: TGTGCCAGCAGCCAAGTGACAGGGAGAATCTACGAGCAGTACTTC; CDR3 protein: CASSQVTGRIYEQYF
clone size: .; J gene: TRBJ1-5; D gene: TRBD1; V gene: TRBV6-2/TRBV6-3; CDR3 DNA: TGTGCCAGCAGTCGCCACAGGGGGGTAGGAAGCAATCAGCCCCAGCATTTT; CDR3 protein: CASSRHRGVGSNQPQHF
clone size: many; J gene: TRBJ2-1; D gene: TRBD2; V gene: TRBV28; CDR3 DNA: TGTGCCAGCAGTTTCCCCGGACTAGCGGGGGTACCAGAGCAGTTCTTC; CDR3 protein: CASSFPGLAGVPEQFF
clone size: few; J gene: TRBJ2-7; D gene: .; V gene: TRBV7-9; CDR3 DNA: TGTGCCAGCAGCCTGTGGCCGAACTACTACGAGCAGTACTTC; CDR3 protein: CASSLWPNYYEQYF
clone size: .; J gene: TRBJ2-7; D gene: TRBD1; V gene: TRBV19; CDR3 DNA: TGTGCCAGTAGTCCCCAACGACAGGGTAGCTGGGAGCAGTACTTC; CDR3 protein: CASSPQRQGSWEQYF
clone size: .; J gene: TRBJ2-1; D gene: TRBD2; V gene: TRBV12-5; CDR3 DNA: TGTGCTAGTGGTTTGGACCAGGAGAAGCTAGCGGGGGTAAGCCCCTACAATGAGCAGTTCTTC; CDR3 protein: CASGLDQEKLAGVSPYNEQFF
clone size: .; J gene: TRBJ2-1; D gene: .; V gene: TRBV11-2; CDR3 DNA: TGTGCCAGCAGCGCCGGACGGGGTGAGCAGTTCTTC; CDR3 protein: CASSAGRGEQFF
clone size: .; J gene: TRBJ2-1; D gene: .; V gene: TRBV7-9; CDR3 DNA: TGTGCCAGCAGCCGCGGTCGCGACAATGAGCAGTTCTTC; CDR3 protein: CASSRGRDNEQFF
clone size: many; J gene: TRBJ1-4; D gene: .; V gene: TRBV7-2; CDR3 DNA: TGTGCCAGCAGCTTAAGGAGGGATCAGCGAAAACTGTTTTTT; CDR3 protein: CASSLRRDQRKLFF
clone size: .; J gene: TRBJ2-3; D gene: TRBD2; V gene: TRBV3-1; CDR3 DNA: TGTGCCAGCAGCCAAGATAAACTAGCGGGGGTCACAGATACGCAGTATTTT; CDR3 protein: CASSQDKLAGVTDTQYF
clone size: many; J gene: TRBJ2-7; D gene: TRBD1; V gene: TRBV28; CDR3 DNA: TGTGCCAGCAGCCCAAGGGACAGGAGGCGGTACGAGCAGTACTTC; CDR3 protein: CASSPRDRRRYEQYF
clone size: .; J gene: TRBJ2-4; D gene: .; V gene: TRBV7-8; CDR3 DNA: TGTGCCAGCAGCTTAGCCGTGTCCAAAAACATTCAGTACTTC; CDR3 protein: CASSLAVSKNIQYF
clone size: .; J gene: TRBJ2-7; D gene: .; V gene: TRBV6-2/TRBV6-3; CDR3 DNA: TGTGCCAGCAGGCTTGGACTGGGGCCCACCGGACTTGTCGAGCAGTACTTC; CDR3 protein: CASRLGLGPTGLVEQYF
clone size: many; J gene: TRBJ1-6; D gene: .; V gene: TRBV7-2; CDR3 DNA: TGTGCCAGCAGCTTACAGGGGTTCGATTCACCCCTCCACTTT; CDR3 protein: CASSLQGFDSPLHF
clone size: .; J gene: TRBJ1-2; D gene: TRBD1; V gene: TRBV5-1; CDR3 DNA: TGCGCCAGCTCAGGGGGCTATGGCCACACCTTC; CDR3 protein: CASSGGYGHTF
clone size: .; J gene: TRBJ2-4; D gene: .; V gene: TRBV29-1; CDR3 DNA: TGCAGCGGGGGGATTACAGGGAGAGAGCAGTACTTC; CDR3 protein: CSGGITGREQYF
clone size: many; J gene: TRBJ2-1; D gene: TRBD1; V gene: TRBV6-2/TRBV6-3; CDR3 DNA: TGTGCCAGCAGGCCCTCGGACAGGTTAATAATGTCCTACAATGAGCAGTTCTTC; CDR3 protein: CASRPSDRLIMSYNEQFF
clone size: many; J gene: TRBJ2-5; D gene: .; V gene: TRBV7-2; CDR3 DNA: TGTGCCAGCAGCCTAACTTCCTTGGGGACCCAGTACTTC; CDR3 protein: CASSLTSLGTQYF
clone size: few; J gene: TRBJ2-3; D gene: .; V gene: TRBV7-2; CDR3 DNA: TGTGCCAACAGCTTTGAGCGGACGGAGACAGATACGCAGTATTTT; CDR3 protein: CANSFERTETDTQYF
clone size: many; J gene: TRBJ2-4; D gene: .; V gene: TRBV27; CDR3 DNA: TGTGCCAGCAGTTTTAGTCAGGGGTCAAACATTCAGTACTTC; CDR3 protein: CASSFSQGSNIQYF
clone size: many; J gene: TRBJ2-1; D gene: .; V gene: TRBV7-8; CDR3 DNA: TGTGCCAGCAGCCCTCGGACAGACAATGAGCAGTTCTTC; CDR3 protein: CASSPRTDNEQFF